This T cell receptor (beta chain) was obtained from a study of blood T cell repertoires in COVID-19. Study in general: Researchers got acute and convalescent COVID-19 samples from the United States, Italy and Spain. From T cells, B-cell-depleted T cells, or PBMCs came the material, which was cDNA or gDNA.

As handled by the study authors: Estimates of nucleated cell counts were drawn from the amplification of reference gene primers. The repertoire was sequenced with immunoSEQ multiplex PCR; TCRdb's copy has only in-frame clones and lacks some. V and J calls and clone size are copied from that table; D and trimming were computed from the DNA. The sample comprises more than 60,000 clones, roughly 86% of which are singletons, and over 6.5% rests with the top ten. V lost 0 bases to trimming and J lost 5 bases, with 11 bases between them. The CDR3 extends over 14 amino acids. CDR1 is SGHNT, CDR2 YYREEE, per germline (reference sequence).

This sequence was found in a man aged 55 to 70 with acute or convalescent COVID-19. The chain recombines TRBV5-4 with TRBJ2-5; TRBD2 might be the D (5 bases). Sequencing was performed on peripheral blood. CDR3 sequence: CASSLETAGETQYF. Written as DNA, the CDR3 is TGTGCCAGCAGCTTGGAAACGGCGGGCGAGACCCAGTACTTC.